A single sample gave rise to the 2 T cell receptor beta chains below, sequenced in a study of cytomegalovirus exposure and HLA in healthy donors. Sequencing was performed with immunoSEQ multiplex PCR; in TCRdb, only in-frame clones are kept and a portion is missing. The table lists about 240,000 clones, 75% to 90% of them singletons. The sequenced material came from PBMCs. These TCRs come from a woman in her twenties or thirties in good health and CMV-seropositive.

The chain employs TRBV28 and TRBJ1-4; 7 bases are shared with TRBD1. The CDR3 spans 15 residues. Trimming at V came to 6 bases and at J to 12 bases, leaving 16 bases not matched to a gene. The germline gives CDR1 MDHEN, CDR2 SYDVKM. CDR3 coding DNA: TGTGCCAGCAGCAATCAGTCCCAAACAGGGGTGGAACTGTTTTTT. Translated, it gives CASSNQSQTGVELFF.

The V call is TRBV4-1, the J call TRBJ1-5; 9 bases agree with TRBD1. The CDR3 sequence is 19 residues long. Per the germline V gene, CDR1 is MGHRA and CDR2 is YSYEKL. V lost 3 bases and J lost 0; bases outside the gene matches: 12. The CDR3 loop is CASSQRPGQGTYSNQPQHF. In DNA, the CDR3 is TGCGCCAGCAGCCAGAGACCGGGACAGGGAACCTATAGCAATCAGCCCCAGCATTTT.